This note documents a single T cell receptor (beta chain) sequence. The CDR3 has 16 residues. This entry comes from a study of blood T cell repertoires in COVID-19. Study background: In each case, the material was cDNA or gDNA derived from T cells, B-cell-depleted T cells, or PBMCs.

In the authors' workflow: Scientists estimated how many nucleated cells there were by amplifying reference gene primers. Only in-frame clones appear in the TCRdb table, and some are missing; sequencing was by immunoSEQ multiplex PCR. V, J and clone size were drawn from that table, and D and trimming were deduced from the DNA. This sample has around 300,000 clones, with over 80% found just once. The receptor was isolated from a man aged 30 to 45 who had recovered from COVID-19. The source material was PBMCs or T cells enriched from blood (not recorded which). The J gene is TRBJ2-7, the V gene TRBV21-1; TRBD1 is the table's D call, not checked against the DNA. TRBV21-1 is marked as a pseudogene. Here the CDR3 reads CASSKSSGGLSYEQYF. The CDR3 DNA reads TGTGCCAGCAGCAAAAGCTCAGGGGGCCTGAGCTACGAGCAGTACTTC.